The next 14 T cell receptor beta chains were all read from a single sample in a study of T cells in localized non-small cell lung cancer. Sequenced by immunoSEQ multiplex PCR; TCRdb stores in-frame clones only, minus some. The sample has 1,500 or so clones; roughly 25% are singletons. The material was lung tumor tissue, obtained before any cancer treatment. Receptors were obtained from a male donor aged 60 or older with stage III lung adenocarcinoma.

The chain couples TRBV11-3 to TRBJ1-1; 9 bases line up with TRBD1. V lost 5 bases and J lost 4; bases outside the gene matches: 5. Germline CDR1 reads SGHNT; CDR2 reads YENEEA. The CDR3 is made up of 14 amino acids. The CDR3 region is CASSRQGGGTEAFF. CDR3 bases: TGTGCCAGCAGCCGACAGGGGGGGGGCACTGAAGCTTTCTTT.

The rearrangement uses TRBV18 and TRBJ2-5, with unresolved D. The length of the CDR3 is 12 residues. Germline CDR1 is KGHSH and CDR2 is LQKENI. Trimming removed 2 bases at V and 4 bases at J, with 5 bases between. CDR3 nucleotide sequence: TGTGCCAGCTCACCAGGGCCAGAGACCCAGTACTTC. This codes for CASSPGPETQYF.

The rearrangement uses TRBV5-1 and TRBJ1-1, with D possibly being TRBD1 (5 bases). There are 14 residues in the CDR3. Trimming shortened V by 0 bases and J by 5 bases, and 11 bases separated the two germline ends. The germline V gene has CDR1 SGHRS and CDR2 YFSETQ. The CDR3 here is CASSLDGGLTEAFF. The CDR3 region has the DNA TGCGCCAGCAGCTTGGATGGGGGACTGACTGAAGCTTTCTTT. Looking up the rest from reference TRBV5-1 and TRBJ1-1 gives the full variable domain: KAGVTQTPRYLIKTRGQQVTLSCSPISGHRSVSWYQQTPGQGLQFLFEYFSETQRNKGNFPGRFSGRQFSNSRSEMNVSTLELGDSALYLCASSLDGGLTEAFFGQGTRLTVV.

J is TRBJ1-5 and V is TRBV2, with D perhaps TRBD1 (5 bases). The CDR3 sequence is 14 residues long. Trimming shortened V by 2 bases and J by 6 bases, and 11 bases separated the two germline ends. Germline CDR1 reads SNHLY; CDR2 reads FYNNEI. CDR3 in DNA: TGTGCCAGCAGTGAAAATCAGGGCTCTCAGCCCCAGCATTTT. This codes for CASSENQGSQPQHF. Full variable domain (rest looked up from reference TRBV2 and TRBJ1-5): EPEVTQTPSHQVTQMGQEVILRCVPISNHLYFYWYRQILGQKVEFLVSFYNNEISEKSEIFDDQFSVERPDGSNFTLKIRSTKLEDSAMYFCASSENQGSQPQHFGDGTRLSIL.

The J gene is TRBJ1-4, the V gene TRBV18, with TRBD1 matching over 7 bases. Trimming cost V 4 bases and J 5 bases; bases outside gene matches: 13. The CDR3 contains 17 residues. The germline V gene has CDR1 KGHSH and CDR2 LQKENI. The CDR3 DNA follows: TGTGCCAGCTCACTCACGACCCTCACAGGGGCAAATGAAAAACTGTTTTTT. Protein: CASSLTTLTGANEKLFF.

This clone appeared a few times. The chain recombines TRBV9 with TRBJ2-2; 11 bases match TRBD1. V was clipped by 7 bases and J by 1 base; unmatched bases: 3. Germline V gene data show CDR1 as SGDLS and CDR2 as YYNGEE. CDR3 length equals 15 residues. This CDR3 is CASGQGARNTGELFF. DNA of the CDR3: TGTGCCAGCGGACAGGGGGCGCGGAACACCGGGGAGCTGTTTTTT.

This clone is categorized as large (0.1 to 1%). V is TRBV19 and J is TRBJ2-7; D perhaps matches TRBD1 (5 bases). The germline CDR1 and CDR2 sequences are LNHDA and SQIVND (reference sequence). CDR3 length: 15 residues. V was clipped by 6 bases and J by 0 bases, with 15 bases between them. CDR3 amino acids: CASSTTPGPSYEQYF. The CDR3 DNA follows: TGTGCCAGTAGCACCACCCCAGGGCCCTCCTACGAGCAGTACTTC.

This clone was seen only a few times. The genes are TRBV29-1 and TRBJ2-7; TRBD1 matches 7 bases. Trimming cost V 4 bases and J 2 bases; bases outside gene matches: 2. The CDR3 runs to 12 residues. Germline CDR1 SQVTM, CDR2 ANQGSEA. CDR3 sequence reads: CSVVGQAYEQYF. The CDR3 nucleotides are TGCAGCGTTGTAGGACAGGCCTACGAGCAGTACTTC.

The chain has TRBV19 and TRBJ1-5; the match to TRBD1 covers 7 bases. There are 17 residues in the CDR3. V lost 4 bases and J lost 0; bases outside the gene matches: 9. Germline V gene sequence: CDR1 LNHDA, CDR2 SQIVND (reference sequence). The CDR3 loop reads CASSKGQSEISNQPQHF. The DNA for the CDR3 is TGTGCCAGTAGTAAGGGACAGTCAGAAATTAGCAATCAGCCCCAGCATTTT.

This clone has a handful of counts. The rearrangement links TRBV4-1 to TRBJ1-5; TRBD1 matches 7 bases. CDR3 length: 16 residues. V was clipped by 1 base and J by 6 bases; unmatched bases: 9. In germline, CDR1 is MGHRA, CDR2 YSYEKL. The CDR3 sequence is CASSQGDRDMGQPQHF. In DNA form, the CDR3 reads TGCGCCAGCAGCCAAGGTGACAGGGACATGGGTCAGCCCCAGCATTTT.

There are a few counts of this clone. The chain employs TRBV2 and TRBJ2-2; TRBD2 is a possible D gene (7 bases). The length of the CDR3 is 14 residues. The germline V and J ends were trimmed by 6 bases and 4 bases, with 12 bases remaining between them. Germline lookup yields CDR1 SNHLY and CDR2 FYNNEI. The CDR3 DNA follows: TGTGCCAGCAGCGTAGGGGGGGTCACCGGGGAGCTGTTTTTT. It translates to CASSVGGVTGELFF. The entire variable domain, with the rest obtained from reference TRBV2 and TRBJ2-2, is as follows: EPEVTQTPSHQVTQMGQEVILRCVPISNHLYFYWYRQILGQKVEFLVSFYNNEISEKSEIFDDQFSVERPDGSNFTLKIRSTKLEDSAMYFCASSVGGVTGELFFGEGSRLTVL.

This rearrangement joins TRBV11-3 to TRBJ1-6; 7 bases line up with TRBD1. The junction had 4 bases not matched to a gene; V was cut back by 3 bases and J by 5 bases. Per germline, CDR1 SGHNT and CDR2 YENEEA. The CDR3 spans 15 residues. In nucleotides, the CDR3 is TGTGCCAGCAGCTTGTGGGACAGCAATAATTCACCCCTCCACTTT. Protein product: CASSLWDSNNSPLHF. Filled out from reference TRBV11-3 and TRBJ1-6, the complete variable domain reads EAGVVQSPRYKIIEKKQPVAFWCNPISGHNTLYWYLQNLGQGPELLIRYENEEAVDDSQLPKDRFSAERLKGVDSTLKIQPAELGDSAVYLCASSLWDSNNSPLHFGNGTRLTVT.

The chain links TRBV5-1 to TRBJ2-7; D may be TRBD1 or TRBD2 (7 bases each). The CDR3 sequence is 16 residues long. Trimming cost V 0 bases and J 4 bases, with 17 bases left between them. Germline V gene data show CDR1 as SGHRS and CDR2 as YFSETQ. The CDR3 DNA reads TGCGCCAGCAGCTTGGCCGGGACCAGGGGGGGTTACGAGCAGTACTTC. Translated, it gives CASSLAGTRGGYEQYF.

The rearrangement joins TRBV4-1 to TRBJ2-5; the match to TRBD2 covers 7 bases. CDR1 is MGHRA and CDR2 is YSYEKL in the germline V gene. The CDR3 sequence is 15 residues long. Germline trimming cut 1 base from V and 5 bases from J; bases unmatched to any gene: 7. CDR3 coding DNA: TGCGCCAGCAGCCAAGGGTCGATTAGCGGGGAGACCCAGTACTTC. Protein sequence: CASSQGSISGETQYF.